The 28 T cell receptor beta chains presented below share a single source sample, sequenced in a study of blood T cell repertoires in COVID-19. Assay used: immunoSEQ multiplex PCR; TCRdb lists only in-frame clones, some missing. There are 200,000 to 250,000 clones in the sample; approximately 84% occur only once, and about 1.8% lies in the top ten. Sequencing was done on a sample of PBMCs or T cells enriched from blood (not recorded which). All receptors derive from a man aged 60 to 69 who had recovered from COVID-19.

CDR3 coding DNA: TGTGCCTGGAGTGTAATTAGCGGGGGGGTTCGCACCGGGGAGCTGTTTTTT. This sequence encodes CAWSVISGGVRTGELFF. J is TRBJ2-2 and V is TRBV30; 11 bases fit TRBD2. J gave up 4 bases and V 0 bases, and 7 bases lay outside the gene matches. From germline, CDR1 is GTSNPN and CDR2 SVGIG (reference sequence). This CDR3 comprises 17 residues.

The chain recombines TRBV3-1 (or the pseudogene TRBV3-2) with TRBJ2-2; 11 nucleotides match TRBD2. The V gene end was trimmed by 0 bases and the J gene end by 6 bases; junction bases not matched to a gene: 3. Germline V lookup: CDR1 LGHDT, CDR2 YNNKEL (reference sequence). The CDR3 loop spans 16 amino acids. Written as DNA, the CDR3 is TGTGCCAGCAGCCAAGATTCTAGCGGGGGGCCCGGGGAGCTGTTTTTT. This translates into CASSQDSSGGPGELFF.

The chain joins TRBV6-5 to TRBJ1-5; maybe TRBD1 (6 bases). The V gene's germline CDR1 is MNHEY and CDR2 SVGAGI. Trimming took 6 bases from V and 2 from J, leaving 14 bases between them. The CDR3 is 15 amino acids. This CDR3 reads CASSRSGAGNQPQHF. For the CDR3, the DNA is TGTGCCAGCAGCCGATCAGGGGCTGGCAATCAGCCCCAGCATTTT.

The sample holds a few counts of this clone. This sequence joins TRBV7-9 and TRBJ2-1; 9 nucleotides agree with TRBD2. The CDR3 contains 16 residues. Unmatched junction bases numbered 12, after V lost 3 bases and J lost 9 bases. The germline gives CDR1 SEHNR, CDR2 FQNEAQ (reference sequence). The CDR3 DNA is TGTGCCAGCAGCTTGTTTGGGCGGGGGGGAGTAAGTGAGCAGTTCTTC. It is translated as CASSLFGRGGVSEQFF.

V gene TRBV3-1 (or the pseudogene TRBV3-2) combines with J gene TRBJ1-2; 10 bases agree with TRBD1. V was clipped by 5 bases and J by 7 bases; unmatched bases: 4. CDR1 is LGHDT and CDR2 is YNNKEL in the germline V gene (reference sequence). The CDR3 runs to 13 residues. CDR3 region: CASSLGQGFGYTF. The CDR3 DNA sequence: TGTGCCAGCAGCTTGGGACAGGGGTTTGGCTACACCTTC.

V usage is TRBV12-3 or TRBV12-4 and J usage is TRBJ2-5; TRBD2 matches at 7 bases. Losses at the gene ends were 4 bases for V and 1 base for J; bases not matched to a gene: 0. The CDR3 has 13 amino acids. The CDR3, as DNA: TGTGCCAGCAGTTCTAGCGGCCAAGAGACCCAGTACTTC. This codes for CASSSSGQETQYF.

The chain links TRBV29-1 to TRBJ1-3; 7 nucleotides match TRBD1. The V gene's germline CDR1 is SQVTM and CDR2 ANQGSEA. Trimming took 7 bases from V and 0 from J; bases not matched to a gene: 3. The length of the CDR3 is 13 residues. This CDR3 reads CSAGTVSGNTIYF. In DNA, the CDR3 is TGCAGCGCTGGGACAGTCTCTGGAAACACCATATATTTT. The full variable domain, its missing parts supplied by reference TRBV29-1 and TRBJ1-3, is SAVISQKPSRDICQRGTSLTIQCQVDSQVTMMFWYRQQPGQSLTLIATANQGSEATYESGFVIDKFPISRPNLTFSTLTVSNMSPEDSSIYLCSAGTVSGNTIYFGEGSWLTVV.

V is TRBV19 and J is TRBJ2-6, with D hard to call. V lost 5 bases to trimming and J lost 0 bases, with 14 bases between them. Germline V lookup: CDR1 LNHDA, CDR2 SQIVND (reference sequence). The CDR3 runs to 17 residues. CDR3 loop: CASSVRLSSSGANVLTF. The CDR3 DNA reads TGTGCCAGTAGTGTCAGACTGTCTAGCTCTGGGGCCAACGTCCTGACTTTC.

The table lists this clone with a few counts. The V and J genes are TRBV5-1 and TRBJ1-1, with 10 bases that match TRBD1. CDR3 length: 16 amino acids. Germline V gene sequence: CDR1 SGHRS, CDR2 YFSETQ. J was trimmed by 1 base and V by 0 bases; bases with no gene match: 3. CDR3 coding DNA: TGCGCCAGCAGCTTGGACGGGACAGGGGCGAACACTGAAGCTTTCTTT. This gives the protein CASSLDGTGANTEAFF.

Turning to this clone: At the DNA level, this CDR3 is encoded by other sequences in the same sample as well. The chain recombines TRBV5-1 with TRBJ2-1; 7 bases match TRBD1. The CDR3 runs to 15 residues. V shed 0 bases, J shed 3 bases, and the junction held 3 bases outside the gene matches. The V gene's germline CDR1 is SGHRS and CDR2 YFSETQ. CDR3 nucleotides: TGCGCCAGCAGCTTGGGACAGGGTGGCTACAATGAGCAGTTCTTC. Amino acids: CASSLGQGGYNEQFF.

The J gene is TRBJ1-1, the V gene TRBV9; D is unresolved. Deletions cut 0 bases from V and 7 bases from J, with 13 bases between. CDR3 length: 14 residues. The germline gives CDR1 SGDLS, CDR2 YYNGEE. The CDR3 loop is CASSVVFKSDEAFF. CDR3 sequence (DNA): TGTGCCAGCAGCGTAGTGTTTAAGAGCGATGAAGCTTTCTTT.

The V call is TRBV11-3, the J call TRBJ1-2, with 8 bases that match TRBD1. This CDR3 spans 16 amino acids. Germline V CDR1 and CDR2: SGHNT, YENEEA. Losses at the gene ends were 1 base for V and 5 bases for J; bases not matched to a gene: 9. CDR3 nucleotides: TGTGCCAGCAGCTTAGGCTCGTTACAGGGGGTATATGGCTACACCTTC. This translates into CASSLGSLQGVYGYTF. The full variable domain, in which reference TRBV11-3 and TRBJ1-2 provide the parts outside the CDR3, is EAGVVQSPRYKIIEKKQPVAFWCNPISGHNTLYWYLQNLGQGPELLIRYENEEAVDDSQLPKDRFSAERLKGVDSTLKIQPAELGDSAVYLCASSLGSLQGVYGYTFGSGTRLTVV.

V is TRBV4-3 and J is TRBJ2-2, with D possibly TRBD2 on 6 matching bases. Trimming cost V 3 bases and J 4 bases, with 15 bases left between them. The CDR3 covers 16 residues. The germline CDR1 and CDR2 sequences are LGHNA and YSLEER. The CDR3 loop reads CASSQTGLGLTGELFF. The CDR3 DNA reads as TGCGCCAGCAGCCAGACGGGACTGGGACTCACCGGGGAGCTGTTTTTT.

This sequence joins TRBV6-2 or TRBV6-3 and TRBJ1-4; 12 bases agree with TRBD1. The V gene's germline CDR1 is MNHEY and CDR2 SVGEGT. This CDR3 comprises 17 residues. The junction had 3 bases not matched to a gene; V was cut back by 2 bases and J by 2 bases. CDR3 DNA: TGTGCCAGCAGTTACGGGGACAGGGGGCCCACTAATGAAAAACTGTTTTTT. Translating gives CASSYGDRGPTNEKLFF.

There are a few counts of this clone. The CDR3: CASSFHRQPQHF. CDR3 nucleotide sequence: TGTGCCAGCAGTTTTCATCGGCAGCCCCAGCATTTT. The chain joins TRBV28 to TRBJ1-5; no definite D call. The germline V and J ends were trimmed by 3 bases and 7 bases, with 7 bases remaining between them. The CDR3 length is 12 residues. Germline loops: CDR1 MDHEN, CDR2 SYDVKM.

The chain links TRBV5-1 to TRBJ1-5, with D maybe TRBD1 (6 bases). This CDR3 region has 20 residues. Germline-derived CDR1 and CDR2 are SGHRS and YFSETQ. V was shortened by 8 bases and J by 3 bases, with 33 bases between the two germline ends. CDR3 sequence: CARTSKKNRDREPNNQPQHF. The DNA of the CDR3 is TGCGCCAGAACTTCTAAAAAAAACAGGGACCGAGAGCCGAACAATCAGCCCCAGCATTTT.

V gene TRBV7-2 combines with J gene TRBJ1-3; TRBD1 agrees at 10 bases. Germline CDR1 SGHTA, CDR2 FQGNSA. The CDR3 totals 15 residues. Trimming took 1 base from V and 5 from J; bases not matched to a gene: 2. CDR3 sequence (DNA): TGTGCCAGCAGCTTAGTGGGACAGGGGAGAAACACCATATATTTT. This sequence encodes CASSLVGQGRNTIYF.

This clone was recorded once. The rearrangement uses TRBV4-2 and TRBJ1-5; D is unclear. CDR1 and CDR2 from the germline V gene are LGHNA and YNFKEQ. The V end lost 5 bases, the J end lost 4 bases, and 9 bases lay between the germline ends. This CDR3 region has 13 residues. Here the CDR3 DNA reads TGTGCCAGCAGCGCGGGAGGGAATCAGCCCCAGCATTTT. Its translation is CASSAGGNQPQHF.

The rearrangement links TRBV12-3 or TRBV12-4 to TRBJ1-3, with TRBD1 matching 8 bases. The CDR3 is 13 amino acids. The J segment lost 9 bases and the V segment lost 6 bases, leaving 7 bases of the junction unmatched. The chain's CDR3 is CASRPDRDGTIYF. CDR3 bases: TGTGCCAGCAGACCGGACAGGGATGGCACCATATATTTT.

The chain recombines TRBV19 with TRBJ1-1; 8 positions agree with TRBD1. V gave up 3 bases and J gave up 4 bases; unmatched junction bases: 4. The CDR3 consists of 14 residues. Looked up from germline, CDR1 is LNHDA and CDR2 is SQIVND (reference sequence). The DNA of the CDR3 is TGTGCCAGTAGTATCAGGGGGCCGGGCACTGAAGCTTTCTTT. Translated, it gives CASSIRGPGTEAFF.

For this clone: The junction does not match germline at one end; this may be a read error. In DNA, the CDR3 is TGTGCCAGCAGTGAGACTAGCGGGGGCCCAGTCTTC. Translation gives CASSETSGGPVF. This chain links TRBV12-3 or TRBV12-4 with TRBJ2-1; TRBD2 matches at 12 bases. This CDR3 has 12 amino acids.

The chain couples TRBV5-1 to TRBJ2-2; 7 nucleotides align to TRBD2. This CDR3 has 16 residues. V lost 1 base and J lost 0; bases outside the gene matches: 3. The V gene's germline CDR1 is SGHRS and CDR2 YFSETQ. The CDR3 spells CASSLFGGANTGELFF. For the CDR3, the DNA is TGCGCCAGCAGCTTGTTTGGGGGGGCGAACACCGGGGAGCTGTTTTTT. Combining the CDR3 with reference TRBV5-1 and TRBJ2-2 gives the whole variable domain KAGVTQTPRYLIKTRGQQVTLSCSPISGHRSVSWYQQTPGQGLQFLFEYFSETQRNKGNFPGRFSGRQFSNSRSEMNVSTLELGDSALYLCASSLFGGANTGELFFGEGSRLTVL.

CDR3 in DNA: TGTGCCAGCAGTGCCGGGACAGGGGGGAGGGAGACCCAGTACTTC. Its protein product is CASSAGTGGRETQYF. The rearrangement uses TRBV2 and TRBJ2-5; 11 nucleotides match TRBD1. V was pared by 4 bases and J by 5 bases, with 6 bases of the junction left unmatched. The germline V gene has CDR1 SNHLY and CDR2 FYNNEI. There are 15 residues in the CDR3. The variable domain in full, completed from reference TRBV2 and TRBJ2-5, reads EPEVTQTPSHQVTQMGQEVILRCVPISNHLYFYWYRQILGQKVEFLVSFYNNEISEKSEIFDDQFSVERPDGSNFTLKIRSTKLEDSAMYFCASSAGTGGRETQYFGPGTRLLVL.

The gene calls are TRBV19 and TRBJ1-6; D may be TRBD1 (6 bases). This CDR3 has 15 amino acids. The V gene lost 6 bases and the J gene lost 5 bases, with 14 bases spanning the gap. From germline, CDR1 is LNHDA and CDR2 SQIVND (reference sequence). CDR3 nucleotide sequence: TGTGCCAGTAGGCGGGGGGACACAGATAATTCACCCCTCCACTTT. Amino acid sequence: CASRRGDTDNSPLHF. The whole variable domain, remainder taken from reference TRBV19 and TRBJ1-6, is DGGITQSPKYLFRKEGQNVTLSCEQNLNHDAMYWYRQDPGQGLRLIYYSQIVNDFQKGDIAEGYSVSREKKESFPLTVTSAQKNPTAFYLCASRRGDTDNSPLHFGNGTRLTVT.

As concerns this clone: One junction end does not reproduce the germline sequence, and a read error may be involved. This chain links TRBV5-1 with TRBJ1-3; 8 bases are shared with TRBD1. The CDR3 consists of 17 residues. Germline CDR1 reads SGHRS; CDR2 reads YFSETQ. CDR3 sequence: CASSLDGGTGVGNTIYF. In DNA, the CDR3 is TGCGCCAGCAGTTTGGATGGAGGGACAGGAGTTGGAAACACCATATATTTT.

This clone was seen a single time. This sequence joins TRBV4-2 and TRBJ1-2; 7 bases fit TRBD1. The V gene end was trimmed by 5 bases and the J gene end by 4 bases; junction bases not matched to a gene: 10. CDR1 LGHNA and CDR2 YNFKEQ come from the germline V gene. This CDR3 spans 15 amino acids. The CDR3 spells CASSKQGELSYGYTF. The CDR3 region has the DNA TGTGCCAGCAGCAAGCAGGGGGAGTTGAGCTATGGCTACACCTTC.

CDR3 DNA: TGTGCCAGCAGCCCCCCGGGGATTCAGCCCCAGCATTTT. Its protein product is CASSPPGIQPQHF. The chain recombines TRBV4-2 with TRBJ1-5; no reliable D call. V gave up 4 bases and J gave up 6 bases, with 10 bases separating them. Germline V gives CDR1 LGHNA, CDR2 YNFKEQ. This CDR3 is built from 13 residues.

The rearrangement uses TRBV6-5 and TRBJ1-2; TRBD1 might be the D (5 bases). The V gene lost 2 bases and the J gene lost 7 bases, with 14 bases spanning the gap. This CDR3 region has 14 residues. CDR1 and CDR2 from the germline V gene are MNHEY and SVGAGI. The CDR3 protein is CASSYRGQGGGYTF. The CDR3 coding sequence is TGTGCCAGCAGTTACCGTGGCCAGGGCGGTGGCTACACCTTC.